This T cell receptor (beta chain) is drawn from a study of OX40 agonist ivuxolimab in advanced cancers. Study background: Patients' therapy was ivuxolimab, an antibody that acts as an agonist of OX40 (CD134).

Points from the study as a whole: The authors also found low normalized T-cell clonal expansion in some nonresponders.

CDR3 length equals 17 residues. Germline CDR1 and CDR2: SGHRS and YFSETQ. The V gene end was trimmed by 4 bases and the J gene end by 0 bases; junction bases not matched to a gene: 10. Blood sampling was done at baseline, cycle 4 day 1, and cycle 7 day 1. With regard to this clone: Its antigen remains unidentified.

TCRdb's copy holds only in-frame clones and misses some; the assay was immunoSEQ multiplex PCR. The sample lists just over 35,000 clones, 76% occurring once. The chain joins TRBV5-1 to TRBJ1-3; 7 bases match TRBD1. This TCR derives from an adult with an advanced solid tumor such as melanoma, head and neck, liver or kidney cancer. This material consisted of CD4+ or CD8+ T cells sorted from blood, taken in a trial of the OX40 agonist ivuxolimab. The CDR3 protein is CASSSGTVSFSGNTIYF. The CDR3 DNA sequence: TGCGCCAGCAGCAGCGGGACAGTCAGCTTCTCTGGAAACACCATATATTTT.